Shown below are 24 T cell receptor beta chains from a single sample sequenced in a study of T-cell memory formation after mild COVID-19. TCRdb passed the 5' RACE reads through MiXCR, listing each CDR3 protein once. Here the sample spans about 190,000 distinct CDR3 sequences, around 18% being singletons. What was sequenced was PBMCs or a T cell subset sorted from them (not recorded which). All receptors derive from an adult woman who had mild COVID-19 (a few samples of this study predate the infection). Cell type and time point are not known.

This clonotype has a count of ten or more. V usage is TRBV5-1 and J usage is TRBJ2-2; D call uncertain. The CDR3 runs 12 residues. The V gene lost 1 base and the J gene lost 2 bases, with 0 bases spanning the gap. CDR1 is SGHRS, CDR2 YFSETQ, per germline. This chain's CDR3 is CASSLNTGELFF. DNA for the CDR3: TGCGCCAGCAGCTTGAACACCGGGGAGCTGTTTTTT.

CDR3 in DNA: TGTGCCAGCAGCCGAGGCACTTCAGGGGAGCAGTACTTC. Translating it yields CASSRGTSGEQYF. The chain combines TRBV3-1 with TRBJ2-7; tentatively, D is TRBD1 (5 bases). The V end was cut by 4 bases, the J end by 7 bases, with 14 bases between. The CDR3 runs 13 residues. CDR1 is LGHDT and CDR2 is YNNKEL in the germline V gene (reference sequence).

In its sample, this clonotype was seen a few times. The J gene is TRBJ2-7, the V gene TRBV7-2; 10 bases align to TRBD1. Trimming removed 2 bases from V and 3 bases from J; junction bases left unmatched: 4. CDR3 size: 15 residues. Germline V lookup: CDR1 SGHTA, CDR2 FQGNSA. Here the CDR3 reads CASSLKGQGYYEQYF. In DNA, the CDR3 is TGTGCCAGCAGCTTAAAGGGACAGGGGTACTACGAGCAGTACTTC.

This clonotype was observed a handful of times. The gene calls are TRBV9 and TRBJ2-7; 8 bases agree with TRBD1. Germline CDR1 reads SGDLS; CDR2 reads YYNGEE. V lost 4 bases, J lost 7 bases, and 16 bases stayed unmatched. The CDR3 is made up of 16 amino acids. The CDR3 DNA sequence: TGTGCCAGCAGCCCTCGCATGGACAGGGTCTCAAAAGAGCAGTACTTC. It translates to CASSPRMDRVSKEQYF.

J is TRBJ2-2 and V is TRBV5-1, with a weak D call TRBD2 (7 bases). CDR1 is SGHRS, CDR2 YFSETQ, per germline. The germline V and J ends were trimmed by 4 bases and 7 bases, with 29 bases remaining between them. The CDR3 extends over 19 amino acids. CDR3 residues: CASSPRAGGGAGTGGELFF. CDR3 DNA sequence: TGCGCCAGCAGCCCACGCGCAGGAGGGGGAGCGGGGACCGGCGGGGAGCTGTTTTTT.

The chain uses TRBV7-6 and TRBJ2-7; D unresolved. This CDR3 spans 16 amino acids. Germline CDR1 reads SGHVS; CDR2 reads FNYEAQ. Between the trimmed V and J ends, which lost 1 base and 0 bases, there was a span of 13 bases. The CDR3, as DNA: TGTGCCAGCAGCTTAGGAAGGGCAGAATACTCCTACGAGCAGTACTTC. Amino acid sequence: CASSLGRAEYSYEQYF. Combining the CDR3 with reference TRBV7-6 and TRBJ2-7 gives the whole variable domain GAGVSQSPRYKVTKRGQDVALRCDPISGHVSLYWYRQALGQGPEFLTYFNYEAQQDKSGLPNDRFSAERPEGSISTLTIQRTEQRDSAMYRCASSLGRAEYSYEQYFGPGTRLTVT.

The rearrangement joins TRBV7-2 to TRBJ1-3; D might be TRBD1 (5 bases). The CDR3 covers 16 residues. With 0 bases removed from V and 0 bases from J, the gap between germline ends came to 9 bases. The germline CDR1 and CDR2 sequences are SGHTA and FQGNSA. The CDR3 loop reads CASSLAMGTSGNTIYF. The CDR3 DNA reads TGTGCCAGCAGCTTAGCGATGGGGACCTCTGGAAACACCATATATTTT.

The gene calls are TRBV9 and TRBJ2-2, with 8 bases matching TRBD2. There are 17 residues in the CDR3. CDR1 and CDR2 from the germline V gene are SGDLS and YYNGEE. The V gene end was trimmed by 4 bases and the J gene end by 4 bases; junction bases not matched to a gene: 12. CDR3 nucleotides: TGTGCCAGCAGCCGCTCTATTAGCGGGAAAAGCACCGGGGAGCTGTTTTTT. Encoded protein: CASSRSISGKSTGELFF.

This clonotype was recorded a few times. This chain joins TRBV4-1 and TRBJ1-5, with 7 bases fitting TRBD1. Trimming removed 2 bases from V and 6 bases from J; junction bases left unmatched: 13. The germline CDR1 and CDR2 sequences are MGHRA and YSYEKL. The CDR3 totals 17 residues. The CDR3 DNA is TGCGCCAGCAGCCAAACGATTAACAGGGGAGGAACTCAGCCCCAGCATTTT. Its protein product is CASSQTINRGGTQPQHF.

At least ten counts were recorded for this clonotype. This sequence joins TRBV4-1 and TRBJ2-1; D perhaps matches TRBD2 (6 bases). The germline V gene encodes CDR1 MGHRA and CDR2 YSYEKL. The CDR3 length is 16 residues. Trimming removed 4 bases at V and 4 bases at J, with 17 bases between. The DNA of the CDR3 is TGCGCCAGCAGCCGCACCTTGGCGGGGCATTACAATGAGCAGTTCTTC. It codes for CASSRTLAGHYNEQFF.

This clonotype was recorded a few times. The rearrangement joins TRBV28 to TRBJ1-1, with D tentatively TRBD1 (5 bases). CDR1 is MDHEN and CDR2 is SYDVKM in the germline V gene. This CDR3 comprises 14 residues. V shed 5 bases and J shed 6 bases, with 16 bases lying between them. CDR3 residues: CASSAGQMVAEAFF. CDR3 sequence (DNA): TGTGCCAGCAGTGCAGGACAAATGGTGGCTGAAGCTTTCTTT. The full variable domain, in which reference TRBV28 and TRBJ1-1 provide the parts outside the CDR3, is DVKVTQSSRYLVKRTGEKVFLECVQDMDHENMFWYRQDPGLGLRLIYFSYDVKMKEKGDIPEGYSVSREKKERFSLILESASTNQTSMYLCASSAGQMVAEAFFGQGTRLTVV.

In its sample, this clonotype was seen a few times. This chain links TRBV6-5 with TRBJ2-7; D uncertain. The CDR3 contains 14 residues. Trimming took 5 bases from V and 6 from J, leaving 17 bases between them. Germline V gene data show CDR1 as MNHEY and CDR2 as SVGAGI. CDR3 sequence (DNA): TGTGCCAGCAGTGCCCAGGCTCCACCTGGCGAGCAGTACTTC. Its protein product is CASSAQAPPGEQYF.

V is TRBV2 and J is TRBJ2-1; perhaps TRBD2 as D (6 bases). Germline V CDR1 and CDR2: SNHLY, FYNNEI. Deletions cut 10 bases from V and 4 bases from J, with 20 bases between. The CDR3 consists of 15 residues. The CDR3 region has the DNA TGTGCCACTTCGAGGGCGGGGCCTTTATACAATGAGCAGTTCTTC. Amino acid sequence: CATSRAGPLYNEQFF.

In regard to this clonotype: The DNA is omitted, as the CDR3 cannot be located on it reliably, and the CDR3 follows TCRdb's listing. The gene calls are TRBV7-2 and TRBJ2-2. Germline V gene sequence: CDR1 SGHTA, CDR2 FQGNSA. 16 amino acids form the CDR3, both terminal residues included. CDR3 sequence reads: CASSLSGRNTGELFFF.

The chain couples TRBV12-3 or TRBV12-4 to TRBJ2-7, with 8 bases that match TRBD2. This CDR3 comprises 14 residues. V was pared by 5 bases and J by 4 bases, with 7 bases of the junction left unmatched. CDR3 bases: TGTGCCAGCAGTCCCCCAGCGGGGGTTTACGAGCAGTACTTC. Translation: CASSPPAGVYEQYF.

The CDR3 DNA reads as TGTGCCAGCAGGATGGGGGTGGAAGCTTTCTTT. It encodes CASRMGVEAFF. This rearrangement joins TRBV2 to TRBJ1-1; D may be TRBD1 (5 bases). The V gene lost 6 bases and the J gene lost 8 bases, with 10 bases spanning the gap. CDR1 SNHLY and CDR2 FYNNEI come from the germline V gene. This CDR3 has 11 amino acids. Combining the CDR3 with reference TRBV2 and TRBJ1-1 gives the whole variable domain EPEVTQTPSHQVTQMGQEVILRCVPISNHLYFYWYRQILGQKVEFLVSFYNNEISEKSEIFDDQFSVERPDGSNFTLKIRSTKLEDSAMYFCASRMGVEAFFGQGTRLTVV.

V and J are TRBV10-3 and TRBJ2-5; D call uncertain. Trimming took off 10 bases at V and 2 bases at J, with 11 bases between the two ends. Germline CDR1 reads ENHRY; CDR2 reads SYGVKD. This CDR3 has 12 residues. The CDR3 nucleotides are TGTGCCAGTAGTAGGGCTCAAGAGACCCAGTACTTC. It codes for CASSRAQETQYF.

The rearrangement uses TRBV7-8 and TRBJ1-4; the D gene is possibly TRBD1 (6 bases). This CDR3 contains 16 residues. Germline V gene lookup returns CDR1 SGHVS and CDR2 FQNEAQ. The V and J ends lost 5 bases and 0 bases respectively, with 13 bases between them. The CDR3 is CASSALTGTTNEKLFF. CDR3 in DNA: TGTGCCAGCAGCGCTCTAACAGGGACAACTAATGAAAAACTGTTTTTT.

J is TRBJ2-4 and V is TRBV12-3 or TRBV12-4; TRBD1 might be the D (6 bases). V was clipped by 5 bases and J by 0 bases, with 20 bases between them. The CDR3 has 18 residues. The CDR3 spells CASSPPRLRGLAKNIQYF. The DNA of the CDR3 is TGTGCCAGCAGTCCTCCTAGACTGAGGGGGTTAGCCAAAAACATTCAGTACTTC.

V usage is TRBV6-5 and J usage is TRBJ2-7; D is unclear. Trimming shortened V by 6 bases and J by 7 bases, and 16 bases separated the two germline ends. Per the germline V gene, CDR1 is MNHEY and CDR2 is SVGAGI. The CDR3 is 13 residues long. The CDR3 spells CASRGGSSREQYF. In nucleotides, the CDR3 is TGTGCCAGCAGGGGCGGTTCCTCTCGGGAGCAGTACTTC.

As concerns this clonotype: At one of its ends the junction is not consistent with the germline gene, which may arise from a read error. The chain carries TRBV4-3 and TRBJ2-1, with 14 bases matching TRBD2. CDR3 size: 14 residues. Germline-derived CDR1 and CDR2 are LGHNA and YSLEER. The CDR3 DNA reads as TGCGCCAGCAGCCAAGAAACGGGACTAGCGGGAGTCACTTTC. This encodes CASSQETGLAGVTF.

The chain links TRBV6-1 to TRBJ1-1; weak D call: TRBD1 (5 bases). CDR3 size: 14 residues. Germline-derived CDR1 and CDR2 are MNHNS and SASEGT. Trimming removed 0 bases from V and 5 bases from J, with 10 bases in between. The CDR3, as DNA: TGTGCCAGCAGTGAAGCGCAGGGTAGGACTGAAGCTTTCTTT. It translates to CASSEAQGRTEAFF.

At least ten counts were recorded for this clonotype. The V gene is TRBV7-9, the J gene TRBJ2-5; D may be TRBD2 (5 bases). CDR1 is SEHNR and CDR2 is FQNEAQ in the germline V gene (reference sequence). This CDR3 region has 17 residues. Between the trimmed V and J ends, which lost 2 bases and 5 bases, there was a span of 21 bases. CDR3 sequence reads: CASSLREVLLGGETQYF. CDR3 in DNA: TGTGCCAGCAGCTTAAGAGAAGTCCTCCTAGGCGGGGAGACCCAGTACTTC.

CDR3 bases: TGTGCCAGCAGCCCAGGGGACGAGACCCAGTACTTC. This translates into CASSPGDETQYF. J is TRBJ2-5 and V is TRBV6-6; D is perhaps TRBD1 (6 bases). This CDR3 is 12 amino acids long. V shed 6 bases and J shed 5 bases, with 10 bases lying between them. Germline lookup yields CDR1 MNHNY and CDR2 SVGAGI (reference sequence).